This TCR beta chain was sequenced during a study of T cell repertoires in cytomegalovirus infection. Study as a whole: The study used recently identified HLA-C-restricted and well-studied HLA-B-restricted CMV epitopes.

As for this clonotype: Its specificity is unknown.

CDR1 and CDR2 (germline): MNHNS, SASEGT. The CDR3 totals 14 residues. The ends lost 6 bases at V and 2 bases at J; junction bases unmatched: 5. Study-wide results and limits: The response measured ex vivo was dominated by TCR beta clonotypes (HLA-C-restricted and CMV-specific). Based on cumulative public TCR beta family frequency, carriers of CMV plus the relevant HLA were identified.

MiXCR, run by TCRdb on the reads, gives a single entry per CDR3 protein. The table includes 680,000 or so distinct CDR3 sequences, about 33% detected once. The receptor was derived from a human donor in good health (CMV status not recorded). Some clones in this sample may be carry-over from other donors' samples. The starting material was cultured PBMCs, obtained from culture after CMV antigen stimulation. The chain recombines TRBV6-1 with TRBJ2-3; 7 nucleotides line up with TRBD1. CDR3 amino acids: CASSRDSVTDTQYF. In nucleotides, the CDR3 is TGTGCCAGCAGCAGGGACAGCGTCACAGATACGCAGTATTTT.